These 23 T cell receptor beta chains came from one sample sequenced in a study of blood T cell repertoires in COVID-19. Produced via immunoSEQ multiplex PCR; TCRdb's table is partial and in-frame only. The profile shows about 150,000 clones, 80% of them singletons. Material for sequencing was peripheral blood. The receptors come from a man aged 60 to 75 with active or convalescent COVID-19.

The V call is TRBV4-2, the J call TRBJ2-7, with D unclear. CDR3 length equals 15 residues. The ends were cut back, 1 base at V and 3 bases at J, with 13 bases in the middle. The germline CDR1 and CDR2 sequences are LGHNA and YNFKEQ. Here the CDR3 DNA reads TGTGCCAGCAGCCAAGCTCTGGGCAGCAACTACGAGCAGTACTTC. This encodes CASSQALGSNYEQYF.

The rearrangement joins TRBV5-8 to TRBJ1-6; no clear D. V lost 2 bases, J lost 10 bases, and 10 bases lay in between. There are 13 residues in the CDR3. Germline CDR1 and CDR2: SGHTS and YDEGEE. This CDR3 reads CASSFLVGSPLHF. CDR3 nucleotides: TGTGCCAGCAGCTTTCTCGTGGGCTCACCCCTCCACTTT.

The chain is built from TRBV7-6 and TRBJ2-3; D not resolved. This CDR3 contains 14 residues. Germline CDR1 reads SGHVS; CDR2 reads FNYEAQ. Deletions cut 0 bases from V and 4 bases from J, with 8 bases between. CDR3 nucleotide sequence: TGTGCCAGCAGCTTAGCTTCATACTCAGATACGCAGTATTTT. Translating it yields CASSLASYSDTQYF.

V usage is TRBV2 and J usage is TRBJ2-7, with TRBD1 matching 9 bases. Per germline, CDR1 SNHLY and CDR2 FYNNEI. The CDR3 contains 13 residues. Trimming removed 6 bases from V and 7 bases from J; junction bases left unmatched: 7. DNA for the CDR3: TGTGCCAGCAGGGACAGGGGAGTACGGGAGCAGTACTTC. Translated, it gives CASRDRGVREQYF.

V gene TRBV4-2 combines with J gene TRBJ2-1; 9 nucleotides align to TRBD2. CDR1 and CDR2 from the germline V gene are LGHNA and YNFKEQ. The trim removed 0 bases at V and 4 bases at J, leaving 10 bases unmatched. This CDR3 region has 18 residues. The chain's CDR3 is CASSQDPLGGLAYNEQFF. CDR3 sequence (DNA): TGTGCCAGCAGCCAAGATCCCTTAGGGGGACTAGCTTACAATGAGCAGTTCTTC.

The rearrangement links TRBV25-1 to TRBJ1-4; TRBD1 is a possible D gene (6 bases). The V end was cut by 4 bases, the J end by 0 bases, with 18 bases between. The CDR3 covers 18 residues. The V gene's germline CDR1 is MGHDK and CDR2 SYGVNS. The CDR3 DNA reads TGTGCCAGCAGTGGAATAAGGGACACGTATGCAACTAATGAAAAACTGTTTTTT. Encoded protein: CASSGIRDTYATNEKLFF.

The rearrangement uses TRBV6-2 or TRBV6-3 and TRBJ1-1, with TRBD1 matching over 7 bases. This CDR3 has 15 residues. Per germline, CDR1 MNHEY and CDR2 SVGEGT. The junction had 4 bases not matched to a gene; V was cut back by 2 bases and J by 1 base. The CDR3 nucleotides are TGTGCCAGCAGTTACGATAAGGGGGCGAACACTGAAGCTTTCTTT. It encodes CASSYDKGANTEAFF.

The chain has TRBV28 and TRBJ1-2; D is unresolved. V was trimmed by 4 bases and J by 3 bases, leaving 12 bases between them. The CDR3 consists of 14 residues. Per the germline V gene, CDR1 is MDHEN and CDR2 is SYDVKM. CDR3 loop: CASSSPTHYYGYTF. The CDR3 DNA is TGTGCCAGCAGTTCCCCAACACATTACTATGGCTACACCTTC.

The chain joins TRBV5-1 to TRBJ2-1; TRBD2 matches at 9 bases. Germline CDR1 SGHRS, CDR2 YFSETQ. With 0 bases clipped from V and 0 bases from J, the junction kept 4 bases outside the gene matches. CDR3 length equals 17 residues. The chain's CDR3 is CASSLAVSGSSYNEQFF. DNA of the CDR3: TGCGCCAGCAGCTTGGCCGTTAGCGGGAGCTCCTACAATGAGCAGTTCTTC. The entire variable domain, with the rest obtained from reference TRBV5-1 and TRBJ2-1, is as follows: KAGVTQTPRYLIKTRGQQVTLSCSPISGHRSVSWYQQTPGQGLQFLFEYFSETQRNKGNFPGRFSGRQFSNSRSEMNVSTLELGDSALYLCASSLAVSGSSYNEQFFGPGTRLTVL.

The chain combines TRBV6-5 with TRBJ2-7; 7 positions match TRBD1. V shed 9 bases and J 4 bases; nucleotides not matched to a gene: 6. The germline V gene encodes CDR1 MNHEY and CDR2 SVGAGI. The CDR3 consists of 12 residues. As DNA, the CDR3 is TGTGCCAGGGAACCAGGGGGATACGAGCAGTACTTC. Amino acid sequence: CAREPGGYEQYF.

The V call is TRBV5-1, the J call TRBJ1-2; D remains unclear. This CDR3 is built from 14 residues. Between the trimmed V and J ends, which lost 3 bases and 6 bases, there was a span of 15 bases. Germline V gene sequence: CDR1 SGHRS, CDR2 YFSETQ. This CDR3 reads CASSSTGYEHGYTF. The CDR3 coding sequence is TGCGCCAGCAGCTCAACGGGGTACGAACATGGCTACACCTTC.

The rearrangement joins TRBV7-2 to TRBJ2-5; 11 bases are a match to TRBD2. Germline values: CDR1 SGHTA, CDR2 FQGNSA. The CDR3 has 16 amino acids. J lost 9 bases, V lost 4 bases, and 13 bases had no gene match. CDR3 DNA: TGTGCCAGCAGCTCAAAACTAGCGGGAGTAGTCGGTGCCCAGTACTTC. Translation: CASSSKLAGVVGAQYF.

The chain joins TRBV9 to TRBJ2-2; 12 bases line up with TRBD1. The CDR3 totals 16 residues. Germline V gene sequence: CDR1 SGDLS, CDR2 YYNGEE. V shed 0 bases, J shed 8 bases, and the junction held 5 bases outside the gene matches. The CDR3 sequence is CASSVVRDRGPGELFF. CDR3 nucleotide sequence: TGTGCCAGCAGCGTAGTGCGGGACAGGGGGCCTGGGGAGCTGTTTTTT. Drawing the rest from reference TRBV9 and TRBJ2-2, the complete variable domain is DSGVTQTPKHLITATGQRVTLRCSPRSGDLSVYWYQQSLDQGLQFLIQYYNGEERAKGNILERFSAQQFPDLHSELNLSSLELGDSALYFCASSVVRDRGPGELFFGEGSRLTVL.

The chain uses TRBV9 and TRBJ2-7; maybe TRBD1 (6 bases). V lost 3 bases, J lost 2 bases, and 12 bases lay in between. This CDR3 spans 14 amino acids. Germline CDR1 and CDR2: SGDLS and YYNGEE. In nucleotides, the CDR3 is TGTGCCAGCAGCGCCAGTGGGACAACCTACGAGCAGTACTTC. This codes for CASSASGTTYEQYF.

CDR3 sequence reads: CASNNIGANTGELFF. The DNA for the CDR3 is TGCGCCAGCAACAATATCGGGGCGAACACCGGGGAGCTGTTTTTT. This chain connects TRBV5-1 to TRBJ2-2, with D tentatively TRBD2 (5 bases). The CDR3 totals 15 residues. V lost 6 bases and J 0 bases, leaving 12 bases between the germline ends. Germline values: CDR1 SGHRS, CDR2 YFSETQ.

In this sample, this clone turned up a few times. The genes are TRBV28 and TRBJ2-1; 10 nucleotides match TRBD1. The CDR3 covers 13 residues. Germline-derived CDR1 and CDR2 are MDHEN and SYDVKM. Trimming removed 10 bases from V and 6 bases from J; junction bases left unmatched: 6. The CDR3 is CAIGRTGGNEQFF. CDR3 coding DNA: TGTGCCATCGGCAGGACAGGGGGCAATGAGCAGTTCTTC.

The chain recombines TRBV6-5 with TRBJ1-1, with 9 bases matching TRBD1. Germline CDR1 and CDR2: MNHEY and SVGAGI. The CDR3 length is 14 residues. V lost 5 bases to trimming and J lost 5 bases; unmatched junction nucleotides: 6. The chain's CDR3 is CASSLDRGGTEAFF. In DNA form, the CDR3 reads TGTGCCAGCAGTCTGGACAGGGGAGGAACTGAAGCTTTCTTT.

The chain joins TRBV27 to TRBJ1-2; a weak D match, TRBD1 (6 bases). CDR3 length equals 14 residues. Trimming stripped 6 bases from V and 4 bases from J, with 15 bases between. The germline V gene has CDR1 MNHEY and CDR2 SMNVEV (reference sequence). The CDR3 region is CASRGGAAGYGYTF. CDR3 bases: TGTGCCAGCAGGGGGGGGGCCGCTGGCTATGGCTACACCTTC.

This clone turned up a few times. As DNA, the CDR3 is TGTGCCAGCAGTGAAGGCGTGGGCCCCTACAATGAGCAGTTCTTC. This encodes CASSEGVGPYNEQFF. This chain links TRBV6-1 with TRBJ2-1; D is uncertain. CDR1 and CDR2 (germline): MNHNS, SASEGT. Trimming removed 1 base at V and 2 bases at J, with 9 bases between. The CDR3 runs to 15 residues.

The DNA for the CDR3 is TGCGCCAGCAGCCAAGGGCTAGGTATATACGAGCAGTACTTC. As protein: CASSQGLGIYEQYF. The chain links TRBV4-3 to TRBJ2-7; D is unresolved. V shed 1 base and J shed 4 bases, with 11 bases lying between them. Germline V gives CDR1 LGHNA, CDR2 YSLEER. There are 14 residues in the CDR3.

The V and J genes are TRBV27 and TRBJ1-2, with a possible D match to TRBD1 (5 bases). V lost 7 bases to trimming and J lost 7 bases, with 16 bases between them. Germline V lookup: CDR1 MNHEY, CDR2 SMNVEV (reference sequence). There are 13 residues in the CDR3. The CDR3 reads CASKVSGGGGYTF. CDR3 sequence (DNA): TGTGCCAGCAAAGTTTCCGGGGGAGGTGGCTACACCTTC.

This chain joins TRBV3-1 (or the pseudogene TRBV3-2) and TRBJ2-3, with 10 bases that match TRBD1. The CDR3 is 18 residues long. J gave up 4 bases and V 1 base, and 11 bases lay outside the gene matches. CDR1 LGHDT and CDR2 YNNKEL come from the germline V gene (reference sequence). CDR3 in DNA: TGTGCCAGCAGCCAAGCCCTCGGGACAGGGGAATTTCCAGATACGCAGTATTTT. This encodes CASSQALGTGEFPDTQYF.

V and J are TRBV6-6 and TRBJ2-1; D remains unclear. Trimming pared 8 bases from V and 8 bases from J, leaving 19 bases between. This CDR3 has 14 residues. The germline V gene has CDR1 MNHNY and CDR2 SVGAGI (reference sequence). In nucleotides, the CDR3 is TGTGCCAGCCCTGACTCCCGCATATTCGATGAGCAGTTCTTC. Protein product: CASPDSRIFDEQFF.